This T cell receptor (beta chain) was identified in a study of control samples from healthy donors and cancer patients. TCRdb's copy holds only in-frame clones and misses some; the assay was immunoSEQ multiplex PCR. In the table there are about 170,000 clones, 91% of which are singletons. Concerning this clone itself: A junction boundary mismatches the germline segment, possibly from a read error.

CDR1 SQVTM and CDR2 ANQGSEA come from the germline V gene. The CDR3 is 16 amino acids. The V call is TRBV29-1, the J call TRBJ2-6; TRBD1 might be the D (6 bases). Source material: blood. This receptor was taken from a woman in her thirties in good health. The CDR3 reads CSVARDTDSGANVPTF. Written as DNA, the CDR3 is TGCAGCGTCGCCCGGGACACGGACTCTGGGGCCAACGTCCCGACTTTC.